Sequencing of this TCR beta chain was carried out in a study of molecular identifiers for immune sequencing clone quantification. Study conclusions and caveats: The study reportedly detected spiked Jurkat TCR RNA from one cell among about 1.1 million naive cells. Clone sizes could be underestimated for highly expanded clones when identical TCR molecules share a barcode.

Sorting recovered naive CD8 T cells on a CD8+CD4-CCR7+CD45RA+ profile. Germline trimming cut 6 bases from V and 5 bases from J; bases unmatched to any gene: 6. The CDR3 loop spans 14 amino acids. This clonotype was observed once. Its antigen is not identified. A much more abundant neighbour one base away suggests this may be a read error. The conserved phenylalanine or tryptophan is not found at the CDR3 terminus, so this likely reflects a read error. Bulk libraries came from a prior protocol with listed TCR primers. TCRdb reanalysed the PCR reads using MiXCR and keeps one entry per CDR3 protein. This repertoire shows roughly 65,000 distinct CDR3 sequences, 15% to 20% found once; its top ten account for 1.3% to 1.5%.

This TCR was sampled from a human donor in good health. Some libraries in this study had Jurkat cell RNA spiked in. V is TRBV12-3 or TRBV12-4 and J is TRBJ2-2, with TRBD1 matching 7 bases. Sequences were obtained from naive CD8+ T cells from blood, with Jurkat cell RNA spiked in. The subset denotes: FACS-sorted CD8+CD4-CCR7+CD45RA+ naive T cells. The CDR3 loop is CASSRQGGTGELFL. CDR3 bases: TGTGCCAGCAGCCGACAGGGCGGGACCGGGGAGCTGTTTCTT.